A single sample is the source of the 8 T cell receptor beta chains below, sequenced in a study of cytomegalovirus exposure and HLA in healthy donors. The primer mix had 60 Vbeta and 13 Jbeta primers. The method was immunoSEQ multiplex PCR; TCRdb's version includes in-frame clones alone and lacks a portion of them. The data contain approximately 160,000 clones, 65% to 85% of them singletons. The sequenced sample consisted of PBMCs. The receptors shown here come from a woman in her 50s in good health and CMV-seropositive.

The chain recombines TRBV2 with TRBJ2-2, with 7 bases that match TRBD1. Germline V lookup: CDR1 SNHLY, CDR2 FYNNEI. V lost 7 bases, J lost 4 bases, and 3 bases stayed unmatched. The CDR3 runs to 13 residues. CDR3 amino acids: CASMGQTTGELFF. The CDR3 region has the DNA TGTGCCAGCATGGGACAGACCACCGGGGAGCTGTTTTTT.

Concerning this clone itself: Sequence at one end of the junction differs from germline and may be a read error. V gene TRBV7-7 combines with J gene TRBJ2-5; 8 bases line up with TRBD1. There are 16 residues in the CDR3. Germline V gene lookup returns CDR1 SSHAT and CDR2 FNYEAQ (reference sequence). The CDR3 DNA reads TGTGCTAGCAGCTTAGGAACAGGGGGTCCCCAAGAGACCCAGTACTTC. Amino acid sequence: CASSLGTGGPQETQYF.

The CDR3 loop reads CASSQTGQGELNEQFF. Written as DNA, the CDR3 is TGTGCCAGCAGCCAAACCGGACAGGGAGAATTGAATGAGCAGTTCTTC. V usage is TRBV7-9 and J usage is TRBJ2-1; 8 bases map to TRBD1. The CDR3 extends over 16 amino acids. The J segment lost 7 bases and the V segment lost 5 bases, leaving 13 bases of the junction unmatched. Germline lookup yields CDR1 SEHNR and CDR2 FQNEAQ (reference sequence).

This clone was observed a single time. The V and J genes are TRBV14 and TRBJ1-1; 9 nucleotides align to TRBD1. Trimming cost V 4 bases and J 10 bases; bases outside gene matches: 13. This CDR3 region has 15 residues. Germline CDR1 is SGHDN and CDR2 is FVKESK. CDR3 residues: CASSRTTGGAEVAFF. CDR3 DNA sequence: TGTGCCAGCAGCCGCACGACAGGGGGTGCAGAAGTAGCTTTCTTT. Complete variable domain (other parts from reference TRBV14 and TRBJ1-1): EAGVTQFPSHSVIEKGQTVTLRCDPISGHDNLYWYRRVMGKEIKFLLHFVKESKQDESGMPNNRFLAERTGGTYSTLKVQPAELEDSGVYFCASSRTTGGAEVAFFGQGTRLTVV.

The chain is built from TRBV30 and TRBJ1-1; D call uncertain. The CDR3 is made up of 11 amino acids. Germline-derived CDR1 and CDR2 are GTSNPN and SVGIG (reference sequence). Here the CDR3 reads CALERNTEAFF. In nucleotides, the CDR3 is TGTGCTCTTGAGAGGAACACTGAAGCTTTCTTT.

This clone was counted a single time. The chain couples TRBV7-2 to TRBJ2-5, with TRBD1 matching 7 bases. CDR3 length equals 14 residues. The germline CDR1 and CDR2 sequences are SGHTA and FQGNSA. Trimming cost V 2 bases and J 5 bases; bases outside gene matches: 5. The chain's CDR3 is CASSLPTGVETQYF. The CDR3 bases are TGTGCCAGCAGCTTACCCACAGGGGTGGAGACCCAGTACTTC. Complete variable domain (other parts from reference TRBV7-2 and TRBJ2-5): GAGVSQSPSNKVTEKGKDVELRCDPISGHTALYWYRQSLGQGLEFLIYFQGNSAPDKSGLPSDRFSAERTGGSVSTLTIQRTQQEDSAVYLCASSLPTGVETQYFGPGTRLLVL.

V and J are TRBV6-1 and TRBJ1-2; possible D gene TRBD1, 6 bases. This CDR3 is built from 15 residues. Trimming shortened V by 4 bases and J by 4 bases, and 16 bases separated the two germline ends. Germline CDR1 is MNHNS and CDR2 is SASEGT. CDR3 sequence: CASSARAGQSYGYTF. Here the CDR3 DNA reads TGTGCCAGCAGTGCTCGCGCCGGACAGAGCTATGGCTACACCTTC.

The rearrangement links TRBV4-3 to TRBJ1-4; 7 bases are shared with TRBD1. J was trimmed by 1 base and V by 2 bases; bases with no gene match: 4. The germline gives CDR1 LGHNA, CDR2 YSLEER. The CDR3 loop spans 16 amino acids. CDR3 sequence reads: CASSQRAGGTNEKLFF. The CDR3 DNA follows: TGCGCCAGCAGCCAAAGGGCAGGGGGAACTAATGAAAAACTGTTTTTT.